This TCR beta chain appears in the sequencing data of a study of control samples from healthy donors and cancer patients. V was shortened by 7 bases and J by 7 bases, with 10 bases between the two germline ends. Germline-derived CDR1 and CDR2 are SGHVS and FQNEAQ. The CDR3 is 12 amino acids. Assay used: immunoSEQ multiplex PCR; TCRdb lists only in-frame clones, some missing. The repertoire holds about 180,000 clones, with around 90% as singletons. The rearrangement links TRBV7-8 to TRBJ2-2; D uncertain. The sample taken for sequencing was blood. The receptor's source is a woman in her fifties or sixties in good health. DNA of the CDR3: TGTGCCAGCACCGTGTACAGCGGGGAGCTGTTTTTT. Encoded protein: CASTVYSGELFF.